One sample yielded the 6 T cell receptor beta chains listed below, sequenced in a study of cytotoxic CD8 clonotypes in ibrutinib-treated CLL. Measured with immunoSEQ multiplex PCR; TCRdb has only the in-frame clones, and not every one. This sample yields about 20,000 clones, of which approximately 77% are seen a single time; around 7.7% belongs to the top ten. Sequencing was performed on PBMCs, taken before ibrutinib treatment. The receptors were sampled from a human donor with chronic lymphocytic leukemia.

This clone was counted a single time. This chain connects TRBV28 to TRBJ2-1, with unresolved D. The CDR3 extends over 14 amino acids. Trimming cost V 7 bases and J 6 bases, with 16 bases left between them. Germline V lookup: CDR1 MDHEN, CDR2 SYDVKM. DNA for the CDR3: TGTGCCAGCACTTCCTACGTGGTCGCCAATGAGCAGTTCTTC. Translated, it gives CASTSYVVANEQFF.

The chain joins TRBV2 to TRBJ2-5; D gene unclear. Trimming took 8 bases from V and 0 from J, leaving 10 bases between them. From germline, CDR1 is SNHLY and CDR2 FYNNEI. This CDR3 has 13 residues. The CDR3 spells CASLDGYQETQYF. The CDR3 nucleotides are TGTGCCAGCCTGGATGGGTACCAAGAGACCCAGTACTTC.

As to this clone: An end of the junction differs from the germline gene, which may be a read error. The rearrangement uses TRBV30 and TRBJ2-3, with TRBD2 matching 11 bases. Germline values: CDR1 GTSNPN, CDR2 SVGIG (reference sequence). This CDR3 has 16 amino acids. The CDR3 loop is CAWSVGLAGGTDAQYF. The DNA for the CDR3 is TGTGCCTGGAGTGTTGGCCTAGCGGGGGGCACAGATGCGCAGTATTTT.

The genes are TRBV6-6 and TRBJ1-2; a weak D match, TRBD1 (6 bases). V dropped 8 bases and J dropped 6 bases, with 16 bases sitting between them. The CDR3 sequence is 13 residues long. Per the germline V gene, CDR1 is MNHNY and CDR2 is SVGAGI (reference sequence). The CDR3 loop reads CASLPGQFDGYTF. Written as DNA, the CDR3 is TGTGCCAGCTTACCCGGACAGTTCGATGGCTACACCTTC.

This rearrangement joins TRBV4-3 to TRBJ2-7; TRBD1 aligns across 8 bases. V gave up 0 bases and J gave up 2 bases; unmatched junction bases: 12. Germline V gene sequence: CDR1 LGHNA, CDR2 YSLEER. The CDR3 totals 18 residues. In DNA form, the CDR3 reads TGCGCCAGCAGCCAAGATCGAGGACAGGGTTCTTCCCCCTACGAGCAGTACTTC. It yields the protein CASSQDRGQGSSPYEQYF.

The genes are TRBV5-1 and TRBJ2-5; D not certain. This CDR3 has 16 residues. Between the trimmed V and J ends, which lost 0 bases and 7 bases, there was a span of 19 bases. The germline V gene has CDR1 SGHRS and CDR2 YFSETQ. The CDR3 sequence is CASSLESAPILRTQYF. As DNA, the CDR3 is TGCGCCAGCAGCTTGGAGTCGGCACCAATCCTCCGGACCCAGTACTTC.